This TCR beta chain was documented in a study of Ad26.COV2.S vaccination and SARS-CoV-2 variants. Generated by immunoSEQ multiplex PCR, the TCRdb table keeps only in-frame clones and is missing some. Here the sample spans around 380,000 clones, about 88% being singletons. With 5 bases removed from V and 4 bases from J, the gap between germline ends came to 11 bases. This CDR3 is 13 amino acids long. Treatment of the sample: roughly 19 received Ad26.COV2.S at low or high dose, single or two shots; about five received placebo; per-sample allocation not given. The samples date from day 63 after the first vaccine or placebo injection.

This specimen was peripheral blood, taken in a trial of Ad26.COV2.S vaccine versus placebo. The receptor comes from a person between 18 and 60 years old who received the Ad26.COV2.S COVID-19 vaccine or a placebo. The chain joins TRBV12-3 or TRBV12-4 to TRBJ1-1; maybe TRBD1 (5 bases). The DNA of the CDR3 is TGTGCCAGCAGTGTCGGGGGAGGCACTGAAGCTTTCTTT. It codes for CASSVGGGTEAFF.